This T cell receptor (beta chain) was profiled in a study of CD8 T cells in ankylosing spondylitis. Making use of molecular barcodes, quantitative 5'-RACE generated TCR beta libraries. TCRdb used MiXCR to reprocess the 5' RACE reads, holding one entry per CDR3 protein. Here the sample spans 750,000 to 850,000 distinct CDR3 sequences, roughly 10% being singletons. Study outcomes and limitations: Matched ankylosing spondylitis synovial fluid reportedly showed significant enrichment of disease-linked clones. Some motif variants were previously reported in reactive arthritis synovial fluid and blood. A motif of several highly homologous TCR beta variants was seen as apparently characteristic of ankylosing spondylitis blood. Researchers report that disease-linked clones proved CD8+ and relatively rare in peripheral blood.

In its sample, this clonotype was seen many times. Its antigen is still unknown. The CDR3 consists of 14 residues. CDR1 and CDR2 (germline): DFQATT, SNEGSKA (reference sequence). V shed 5 bases, J shed 2 bases, and the junction held 4 bases outside the gene matches. This sequence joins TRBV20-1 and TRBJ2-3, with 10 positions matching TRBD1. Sequenced input: blood, either unsorted or a sorted T cell fraction (not recorded which). The TCR originated in a male donor with ankylosing spondylitis. Written as DNA, the CDR3 is TGCAGTGCTGCCGGGACAGGGGCCACAGATACGCAGTATTTT. It is translated as CSAAGTGATDTQYF.